The rows below give T cell receptor beta chains drawn from one sample of a study of cytomegalovirus exposure and HLA in healthy donors. The assay was immunoSEQ multiplex PCR, and TCRdb's table has in-frame clones only and misses some. This sample has over 200,000 clones, with 77% found just once. The specimen was PBMCs. The receptors stem from a woman in her sixties or seventies in good health and CMV-seropositive. CDR3s include the opening cysteine and the closing phenylalanine or tryptophan. Fields, in order: J gene, clone size, D gene, V gene, CDR3 protein, CDR3 DNA. D genes are given only for firm matches. Not all rows give a size; the values are once, few, many and, for expanded clones, a class.

J gene: TRBJ2-3
clone size: .
D gene: TRBD2
V gene: TRBV19
CDR3 protein: CASSASGKSTDTQYF
CDR3 DNA: TGTGCCAGTAGTGCCAGCGGGAAGAGCACAGATACGCAGTATTTT

J gene: TRBJ1-2
clone size: .
D gene: .
V gene: TRBV7-2
CDR3 protein: CASSLMTDGYTF
CDR3 DNA: TGTGCCAGCAGCTTAATGACAGATGGCTACACCTTC

J gene: TRBJ1-1
clone size: .
D gene: .
V gene: TRBV6-1
CDR3 protein: CASSTFTGAFF
CDR3 DNA: TGTGCCAGCAGTACTTTTACGGGAGCTTTCTTT

J gene: TRBJ1-2
clone size: few
D gene: TRBD1
V gene: TRBV7-9
CDR3 protein: CASSLNRDRGGGYTF
CDR3 DNA: TGTGCCAGCAGCTTGAACCGGGACAGGGGGGGTGGCTACACCTTC

J gene: TRBJ1-4
clone size: .
D gene: TRBD1
V gene: TRBV19
CDR3 protein: CASSPGSGTGNEKLFF
CDR3 DNA: TGTGCCAGTAGTCCCGGGTCCGGGACAGGGAATGAAAAACTGTTTTTT

J gene: TRBJ1-6
clone size: .
D gene: .
V gene: TRBV6-5
CDR3 protein: CASTSVSSYNSPLHF
CDR3 DNA: TGTGCCAGCACTTCGGTTAGCTCCTATAATTCACCCCTCCACTTT

J gene: TRBJ1-2
clone size: .
D gene: .
V gene: TRBV28
CDR3 protein: CASRNTALLGGYTF
CDR3 DNA: TGTGCCAGCAGGAACACAGCGTTACTAGGGGGCTACACCTTC

J gene: TRBJ2-7
clone size: .
D gene: TRBD1
V gene: TRBV6-5
CDR3 protein: CASSRTGGAYEQYF
CDR3 DNA: TGTGCCAGCAGTCGGACAGGGGGAGCCTACGAGCAGTACTTC

J gene: TRBJ2-3
clone size: .
D gene: .
V gene: TRBV9
CDR3 protein: CASSGSDEARADTQYF
CDR3 DNA: TGTGCCAGCAGCGGCTCTGATGAAGCCCGGGCAGATACGCAGTATTTT

J gene: TRBJ1-1
clone size: once
D gene: .
V gene: TRBV5-1
CDR3 protein: CASSFLDSALMNTEAFF
CDR3 DNA: TGCGCCAGCAGCTTCCTGGACAGCGCTCTTATGAACACTGAAGCTTTCTTT

J gene: TRBJ2-5
clone size: .
D gene: .
V gene: TRBV25-1
CDR3 protein: CASRLGQGLETQYF
CDR3 DNA: TGTGCCAGCAGACTAGGCCAGGGGCTAGAGACCCAGTACTTC

J gene: TRBJ1-6
clone size: .
D gene: .
V gene: TRBV11-3
CDR3 protein: CASSEQGSYNSPLHF
CDR3 DNA: TGTGCCAGCAGCGAACAGGGCTCCTATAATTCACCCCTCCACTTT

J gene: TRBJ2-5
clone size: once
D gene: .
V gene: TRBV7-9
CDR3 protein: CASRLASRETQYF
CDR3 DNA: TGTGCCAGCAGGCTAGCGTCCCGGGAGACCCAGTACTTC

J gene: TRBJ1-2
clone size: .
D gene: TRBD1
V gene: TRBV6-4
CDR3 protein: CASSDEGQGHYGYTF
CDR3 DNA: TGTGCCAGCAGTGACGAGGGACAGGGGCACTATGGCTACACCTTC

J gene: TRBJ2-1
clone size: few
D gene: TRBD1
V gene: TRBV7-9
CDR3 protein: CASSLSRGQGNNEQFF
CDR3 DNA: TGTGCCAGCAGCCTCTCTCGTGGACAGGGAAATAATGAGCAGTTCTTC

J gene: TRBJ2-5
clone size: .
D gene: .
V gene: TRBV5-1
CDR3 protein: CASSYSPQETQYF
CDR3 DNA: TGCGCCAGCAGTTATAGTCCACAAGAGACCCAGTACTTC

J gene: TRBJ1-3
clone size: .
D gene: .
V gene: TRBV5-4
CDR3 protein: CASSSGQRNTIYF
CDR3 DNA: TGTGCCAGCAGCTCAGGACAGAGAAACACCATATATTTT

J gene: TRBJ2-5
clone size: .
D gene: TRBD1
V gene: TRBV18
CDR3 protein: CASSPGTGQETQYF
CDR3 DNA: TGTGCCAGCTCACCCGGGACAGGGCAAGAGACCCAGTACTTC

J gene: TRBJ2-5
clone size: .
D gene: TRBD2
V gene: TRBV5-1
CDR3 protein: CASSLGASGGQETQYF
CDR3 DNA: TGCGCCAGCAGCTTAGGAGCTAGCGGGGGACAAGAGACCCAGTACTTC

J gene: TRBJ1-1
clone size: .
D gene: .
V gene: TRBV6-4
CDR3 protein: CASSLTVNTEAFF
CDR3 DNA: TGTGCCAGCAGTTTGACAGTCAACACTGAAGCTTTCTTT

J gene: TRBJ2-2
clone size: few
D gene: .
V gene: TRBV2
CDR3 protein: CASSGELNTGELFF
CDR3 DNA: TGTGCCAGCAGCGGGGAGTTAAACACCGGGGAGCTGTTTTTT

J gene: TRBJ2-5
clone size: .
D gene: .
V gene: TRBV2
CDR3 protein: CASSEIARETQYF
CDR3 DNA: TGTGCCAGCAGTGAGATAGCGAGGGAGACCCAGTACTTC

J gene: TRBJ2-1
clone size: .
D gene: .
V gene: TRBV2
CDR3 protein: CASNNRDGYNEQFF
CDR3 DNA: TGTGCCAGCAACAACAGGGATGGCTACAATGAGCAGTTCTTC

J gene: TRBJ1-2
clone size: .
D gene: .
V gene: TRBV18
CDR3 protein: CASSPSGAGNYGYTF
CDR3 DNA: TGTGCCAGCTCACCCTCCGGGGCGGGGAACTATGGCTACACCTTC

J gene: TRBJ2-7
clone size: .
D gene: TRBD2
V gene: TRBV2
CDR3 protein: CASARGRGAYEQYF
CDR3 DNA: TGTGCCAGCGCCCGGGGGAGGGGCGCCTACGAGCAGTACTTC

J gene: TRBJ2-5
clone size: .
D gene: .
V gene: TRBV27
CDR3 protein: CASSLNRGLQETQYF
CDR3 DNA: TGTGCCAGCAGTTTAAACAGGGGACTCCAAGAGACCCAGTACTTC

J gene: TRBJ2-1
clone size: .
D gene: TRBD2
V gene: TRBV19
CDR3 protein: CASRTRGGPNEQFF
CDR3 DNA: TGTGCCAGTAGAACCCGCGGGGGGCCTAATGAGCAGTTCTTC

J gene: TRBJ1-3
clone size: once
D gene: .
V gene: TRBV19
CDR3 protein: CASSTPPGGNTIYF
CDR3 DNA: TGTGCCAGTAGTACTCCGCCTGGCGGAAACACCATATATTTT

J gene: TRBJ1-2
clone size: once
D gene: .
V gene: TRBV9
CDR3 protein: CASSGRQIYYGYTF
CDR3 DNA: TGTGCCAGCAGCGGAAGACAGATTTACTATGGCTACACCTTC

J gene: TRBJ1-1
clone size: .
D gene: .
V gene: TRBV5-8
CDR3 protein: CASSEGGWGAFF
CDR3 DNA: TGTGCCAGCAGCGAGGGGGGGTGGGGAGCTTTCTTT

J gene: TRBJ1-5
clone size: .
D gene: .
V gene: TRBV6-1
CDR3 protein: CASYASNSNQPQHF
CDR3 DNA: TGTGCCAGCTATGCGAGCAATAGCAATCAGCCCCAGCATTTT

J gene: TRBJ2-3
clone size: .
D gene: .
V gene: TRBV28
CDR3 protein: CASSARWGRNTDTQYF
CDR3 DNA: TGTGCCAGCAGTGCCAGGTGGGGGAGGAACACAGATACGCAGTATTTT

J gene: TRBJ2-1
clone size: few
D gene: .
V gene: TRBV6-5
CDR3 protein: CASTSGRSYNEQFF
CDR3 DNA: TGTGCCAGCACGTCAGGGCGATCCTACAATGAGCAGTTCTTC

J gene: TRBJ2-5
clone size: .
D gene: TRBD2
V gene: TRBV5-4
CDR3 protein: CASSFSPSGGAFQETQYF
CDR3 DNA: TGTGCCAGCAGCTTTTCTCCTAGCGGGGGCGCATTCCAAGAGACCCAGTACTTC

J gene: TRBJ2-2
clone size: .
D gene: TRBD2
V gene: TRBV10-3
CDR3 protein: CAISEVGSGAPYTGELFF
CDR3 DNA: TGTGCCATCAGTGAGGTCGGTAGCGGGGCGCCTTACACCGGGGAGCTGTTTTTT

J gene: TRBJ2-2
clone size: .
D gene: TRBD2
V gene: TRBV5-1
CDR3 protein: CASRGLAGTNTGELFF
CDR3 DNA: TGCGCCAGCAGGGGACTAGCGGGCACGAACACCGGGGAGCTGTTTTTT

J gene: TRBJ2-5
clone size: .
D gene: TRBD2
V gene: TRBV10-3
CDR3 protein: CAITPGGRETQYF
CDR3 DNA: TGTGCCATCACCCCCGGGGGGAGGGAGACCCAGTACTTC

J gene: TRBJ2-2
clone size: .
D gene: TRBD2
V gene: TRBV5-1
CDR3 protein: CASSLDRLAAGELFF
CDR3 DNA: TGCGCCAGCAGCTTGGACCGACTAGCGGCCGGGGAGCTGTTTTTT

J gene: TRBJ2-5
clone size: .
D gene: .
V gene: TRBV6-1
CDR3 protein: CASRGAGAETQYF
CDR3 DNA: TGTGCCAGCCGTGGGGCAGGGGCAGAGACCCAGTACTTC

J gene: TRBJ2-1
clone size: .
D gene: TRBD2
V gene: TRBV2
CDR3 protein: CASRVSGTSSVNEQFF
CDR3 DNA: TGTGCCAGCAGAGTCTCCGGGACTAGCAGTGTCAATGAGCAGTTCTTC

J gene: TRBJ1-4
clone size: few
D gene: TRBD1
V gene: TRBV5-5
CDR3 protein: CASSAQGPNEKLFF
CDR3 DNA: TGTGCCAGCAGCGCACAGGGGCCTAATGAAAAACTGTTTTTT

J gene: TRBJ2-3
clone size: .
D gene: TRBD1
V gene: TRBV6-5
CDR3 protein: CASSPRGLRTDTQYF
CDR3 DNA: TGTGCCAGCAGTCCCAGGGGGCTAAGAACAGATACGCAGTATTTT

J gene: TRBJ1-1
clone size: .
D gene: TRBD1
V gene: TRBV18
CDR3 protein: CASSPPYQGGSSGTEAFF
CDR3 DNA: TGTGCCAGCTCACCTCCTTATCAGGGGGGCTCTTCGGGCACTGAAGCTTTCTTT

J gene: TRBJ2-5
clone size: .
D gene: TRBD2
V gene: TRBV18
CDR3 protein: CASSPAGGEETQYF
CDR3 DNA: TGTGCCAGCTCACCGGCCGGGGGGGAAGAGACCCAGTACTTC

J gene: TRBJ2-2
clone size: .
D gene: .
V gene: TRBV9
CDR3 protein: CASSLEGSGELFF
CDR3 DNA: TGTGCCAGCAGCCTAGAGGGGTCCGGGGAGCTGTTTTTT

J gene: TRBJ2-2
clone size: .
D gene: .
V gene: TRBV28
CDR3 protein: CASSRLDTGELFF
CDR3 DNA: TGTGCCAGCAGTCGGCTAGACACCGGGGAGCTGTTTTTT

J gene: TRBJ2-7
clone size: .
D gene: .
V gene: TRBV6-6
CDR3 protein: CASSYSGTAYEQYF
CDR3 DNA: TGTGCCAGCAGTTACTCGGGCACCGCCTACGAGCAGTACTTC

J gene: TRBJ2-3
clone size: .
D gene: TRBD1
V gene: TRBV28
CDR3 protein: CASRARQGGNTDTQYF
CDR3 DNA: TGTGCCAGCAGGGCTCGACAGGGGGGGAACACAGATACGCAGTATTTT

J gene: TRBJ2-7
clone size: .
D gene: .
V gene: TRBV10-3
CDR3 protein: CAIGGGTEQYF
CDR3 DNA: TGTGCCATCGGGGGAGGCACCGAGCAGTACTTC

J gene: TRBJ2-7
clone size: few
D gene: TRBD1
V gene: TRBV6-1
CDR3 protein: CASSEAGTGPNEQYF
CDR3 DNA: TGTGCCAGCAGTGAAGCCGGGACAGGCCCCAACGAGCAGTACTTC

J gene: TRBJ2-7
clone size: .
D gene: .
V gene: TRBV16
CDR3 protein: CASSQRARTVSYEQYF
CDR3 DNA: TGTGCCAGCAGCCAACGGGCTAGGACAGTCTCCTACGAGCAGTACTTC

J gene: TRBJ2-1
clone size: .
D gene: TRBD2
V gene: TRBV19
CDR3 protein: CASSAPGLANNEQFF
CDR3 DNA: TGTGCCAGTAGTGCGCCGGGACTAGCGAACAATGAGCAGTTCTTC

J gene: TRBJ1-2
clone size: .
D gene: .
V gene: TRBV30
CDR3 protein: CAWMKDSNYGYTF
CDR3 DNA: TGTGCCTGGATGAAGGACAGCAACTATGGCTACACCTTC

J gene: TRBJ2-1
clone size: .
D gene: .
V gene: TRBV4-1
CDR3 protein: CASSQEGGREQFF
CDR3 DNA: TGCGCCAGCAGCCAAGAGGGGGGAAGAGAGCAGTTCTTC

J gene: TRBJ1-6
clone size: .
D gene: .
V gene: TRBV7-9
CDR3 protein: CASSLERSNSPLHF
CDR3 DNA: TGTGCCAGCAGCTTGGAAAGGAGTAATTCACCCCTCCACTTT

J gene: TRBJ2-1
clone size: .
D gene: .
V gene: TRBV20-1
CDR3 protein: CSASTREQFF
CDR3 DNA: TGCAGTGCTAGCACTAGGGAGCAGTTCTTC

J gene: TRBJ1-2
clone size: once
D gene: .
V gene: TRBV19
CDR3 protein: CASSIPGLAYGYTF
CDR3 DNA: TGTGCCAGTAGTATACCAGGCCTAGCCTATGGCTACACCTTC

J gene: TRBJ2-5
clone size: .
D gene: .
V gene: TRBV2
CDR3 protein: CASGAAQETQYF
CDR3 DNA: TGTGCCAGCGGGGCAGCCCAAGAGACCCAGTACTTC